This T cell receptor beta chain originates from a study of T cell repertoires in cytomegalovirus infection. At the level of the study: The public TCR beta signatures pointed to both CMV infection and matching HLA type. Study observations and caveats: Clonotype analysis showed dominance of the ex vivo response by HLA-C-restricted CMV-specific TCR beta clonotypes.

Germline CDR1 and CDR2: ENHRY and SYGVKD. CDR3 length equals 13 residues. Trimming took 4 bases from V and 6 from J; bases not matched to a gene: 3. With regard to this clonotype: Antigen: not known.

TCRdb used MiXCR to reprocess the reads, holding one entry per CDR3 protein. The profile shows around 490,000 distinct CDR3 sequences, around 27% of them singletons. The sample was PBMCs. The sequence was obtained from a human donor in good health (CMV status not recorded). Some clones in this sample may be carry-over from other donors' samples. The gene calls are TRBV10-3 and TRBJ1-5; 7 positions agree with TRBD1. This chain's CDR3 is CAISVTGSQPQHF. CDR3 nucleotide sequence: TGTGCCATCAGTGTGACAGGGAGTCAGCCCCAGCATTTT.